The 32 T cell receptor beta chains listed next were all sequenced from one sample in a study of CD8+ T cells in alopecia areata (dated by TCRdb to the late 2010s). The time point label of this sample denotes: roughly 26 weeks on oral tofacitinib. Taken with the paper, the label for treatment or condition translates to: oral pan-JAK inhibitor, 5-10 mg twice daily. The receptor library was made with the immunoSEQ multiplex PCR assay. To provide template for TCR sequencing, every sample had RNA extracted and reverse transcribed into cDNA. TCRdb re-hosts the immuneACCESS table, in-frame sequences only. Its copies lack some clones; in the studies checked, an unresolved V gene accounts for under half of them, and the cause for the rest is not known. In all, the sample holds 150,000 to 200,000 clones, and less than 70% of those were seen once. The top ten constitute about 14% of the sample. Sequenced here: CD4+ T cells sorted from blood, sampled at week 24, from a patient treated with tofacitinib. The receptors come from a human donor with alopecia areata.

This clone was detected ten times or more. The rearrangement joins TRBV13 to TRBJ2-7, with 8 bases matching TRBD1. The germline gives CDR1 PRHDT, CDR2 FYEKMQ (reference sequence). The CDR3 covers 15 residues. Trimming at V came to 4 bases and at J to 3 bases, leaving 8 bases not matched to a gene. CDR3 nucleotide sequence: TGTGCCAGCAGCTCTCATCTGACAGGGGTCTACGAGCAGTACTTC. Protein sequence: CASSSHLTGVYEQYF.

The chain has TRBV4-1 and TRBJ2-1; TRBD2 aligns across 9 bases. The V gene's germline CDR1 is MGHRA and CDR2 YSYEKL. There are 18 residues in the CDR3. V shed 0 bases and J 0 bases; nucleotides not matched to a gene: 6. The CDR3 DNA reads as TGCGCCAGCAGCCAAGAGCGCGGGGGGGCCAGCTCCTACAATGAGCAGTTCTTC. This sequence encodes CASSQERGGASSYNEQFF.

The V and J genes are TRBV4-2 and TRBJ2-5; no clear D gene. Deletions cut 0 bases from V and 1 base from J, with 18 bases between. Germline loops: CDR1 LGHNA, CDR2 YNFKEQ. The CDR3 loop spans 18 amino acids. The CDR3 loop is CASSQELSRPATQETQYF. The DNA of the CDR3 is TGTGCCAGCAGCCAAGAATTGAGTCGTCCCGCAACCCAAGAGACCCAGTACTTC.

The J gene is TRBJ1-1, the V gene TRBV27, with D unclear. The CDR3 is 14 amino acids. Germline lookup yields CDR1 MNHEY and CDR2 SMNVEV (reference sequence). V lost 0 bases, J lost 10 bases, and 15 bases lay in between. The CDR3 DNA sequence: TGTGCCAGCAGTTTATCGGCCAGGTTCTTCGGAGCTTTCTTT. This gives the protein CASSLSARFFGAFF.

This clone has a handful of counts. CDR3 DNA sequence: TGTGCCAGCACTTGGGGGGCCCTTAATCAGCCCCAGCATTTT. Translated, it gives CASTWGALNQPQHF. The chain joins TRBV2 to TRBJ1-5, with a possible D match to TRBD1 (6 bases). The germline V gene encodes CDR1 SNHLY and CDR2 FYNNEI. Trimming left V 7 bases short and J 4 bases short, with 14 bases between. The CDR3 is 14 amino acids.

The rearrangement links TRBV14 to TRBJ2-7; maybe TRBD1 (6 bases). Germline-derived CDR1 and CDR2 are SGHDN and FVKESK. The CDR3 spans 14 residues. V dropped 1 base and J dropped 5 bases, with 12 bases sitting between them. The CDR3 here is CASSQGWQGNEQYF. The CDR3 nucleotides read TGTGCCAGCAGCCAAGGATGGCAGGGGAACGAGCAGTACTTC. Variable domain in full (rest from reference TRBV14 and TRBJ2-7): EAGVTQFPSHSVIEKGQTVTLRCDPISGHDNLYWYRRVMGKEIKFLLHFVKESKQDESGMPNNRFLAERTGGTYSTLKVQPAELEDSGVYFCASSQGWQGNEQYFGPGTRLTVT.

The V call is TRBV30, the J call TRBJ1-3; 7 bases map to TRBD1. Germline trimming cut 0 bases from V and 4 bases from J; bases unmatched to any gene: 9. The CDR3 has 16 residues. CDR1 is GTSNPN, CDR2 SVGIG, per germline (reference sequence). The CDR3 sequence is CAWSVHEGAMGNTIYF. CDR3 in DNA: TGTGCCTGGAGTGTACATGAGGGGGCAATGGGAAACACCATATATTTT.

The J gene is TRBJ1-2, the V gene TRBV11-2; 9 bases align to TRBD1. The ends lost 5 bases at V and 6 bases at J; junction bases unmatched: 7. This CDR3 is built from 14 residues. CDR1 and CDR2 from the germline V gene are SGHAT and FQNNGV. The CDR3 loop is CASSSRDRVDGYTF. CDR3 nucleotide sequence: TGTGCCAGCAGCAGCCGGGACAGGGTGGATGGCTACACCTTC.

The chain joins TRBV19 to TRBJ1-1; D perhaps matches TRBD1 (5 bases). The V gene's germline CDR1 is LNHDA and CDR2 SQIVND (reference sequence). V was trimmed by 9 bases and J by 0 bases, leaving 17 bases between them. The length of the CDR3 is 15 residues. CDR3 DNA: TGTGCCAGCCGGGGAGGGACCGCGGTGAACACTGAAGCTTTCTTT. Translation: CASRGGTAVNTEAFF.

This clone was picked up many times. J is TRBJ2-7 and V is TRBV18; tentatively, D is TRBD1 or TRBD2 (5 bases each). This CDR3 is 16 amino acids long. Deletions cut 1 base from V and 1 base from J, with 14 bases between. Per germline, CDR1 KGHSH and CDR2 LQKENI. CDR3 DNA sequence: TGTGCCAGCTCACCACAGGGGACCGGGGCTTCCTACGAGCAGTACTTC. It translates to CASSPQGTGASYEQYF.

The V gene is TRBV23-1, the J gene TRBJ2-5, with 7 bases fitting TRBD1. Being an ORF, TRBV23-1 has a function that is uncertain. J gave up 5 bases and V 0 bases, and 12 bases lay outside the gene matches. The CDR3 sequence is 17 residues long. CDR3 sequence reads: CASSQSCRGQVGETQYF. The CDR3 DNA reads TGCGCCAGCAGTCAATCTTGTAGGGGGCAAGTGGGGGAGACCCAGTACTTC.

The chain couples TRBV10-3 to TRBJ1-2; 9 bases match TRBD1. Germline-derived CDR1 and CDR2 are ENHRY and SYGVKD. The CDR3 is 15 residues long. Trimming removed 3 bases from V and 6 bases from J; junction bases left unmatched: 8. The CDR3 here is CAISDLDRGPDGYTF. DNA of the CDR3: TGTGCCATCAGTGATTTGGACAGGGGACCGGATGGCTACACCTTC.

This CDR3 reads CASSSPWGLAGDEQYF. CDR3 DNA sequence: TGTGCCAGCAGCTCCCCCTGGGGGCTAGCGGGGGACGAGCAGTACTTC. The V gene is TRBV7-3, the J gene TRBJ2-7, with 10 bases lining up with TRBD2. Looked up from germline, CDR1 is SGHTA and CDR2 is FQGTGA. The junction had 11 bases not matched to a gene; V was cut back by 4 bases and J by 5 bases. CDR3 size: 16 residues.

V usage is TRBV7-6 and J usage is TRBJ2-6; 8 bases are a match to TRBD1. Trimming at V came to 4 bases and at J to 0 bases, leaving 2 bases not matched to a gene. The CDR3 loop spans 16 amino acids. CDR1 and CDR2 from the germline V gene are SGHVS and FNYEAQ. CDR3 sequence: CASSSTGGSGANVLTF. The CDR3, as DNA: TGTGCCAGCAGCTCTACAGGGGGCTCTGGGGCCAACGTCCTGACTTTC.

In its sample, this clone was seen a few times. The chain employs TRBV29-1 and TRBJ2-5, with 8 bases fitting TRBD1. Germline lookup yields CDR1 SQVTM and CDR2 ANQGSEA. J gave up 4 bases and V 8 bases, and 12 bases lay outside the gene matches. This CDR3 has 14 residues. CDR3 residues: CSIADREWPETQYF. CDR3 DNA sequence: TGCAGCATCGCGGACAGGGAGTGGCCAGAGACCCAGTACTTC.

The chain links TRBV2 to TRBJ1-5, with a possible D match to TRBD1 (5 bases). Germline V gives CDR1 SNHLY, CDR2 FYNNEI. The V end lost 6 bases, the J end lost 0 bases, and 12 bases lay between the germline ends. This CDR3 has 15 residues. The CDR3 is CASSPGGDSNQPQHF. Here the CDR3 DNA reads TGTGCCAGCAGCCCCGGGGGGGATAGCAATCAGCCCCAGCATTTT.

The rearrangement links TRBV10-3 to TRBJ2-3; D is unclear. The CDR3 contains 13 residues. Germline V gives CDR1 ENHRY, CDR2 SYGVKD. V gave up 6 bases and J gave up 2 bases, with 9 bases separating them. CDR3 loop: CAIRVASTDTQYF. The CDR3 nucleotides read TGTGCCATCAGGGTTGCATCCACAGATACGCAGTATTTT.

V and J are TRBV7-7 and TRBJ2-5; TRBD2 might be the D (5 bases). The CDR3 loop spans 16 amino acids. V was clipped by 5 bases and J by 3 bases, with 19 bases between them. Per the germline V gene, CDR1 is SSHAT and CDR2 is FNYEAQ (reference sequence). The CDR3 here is CASSTRMGWGEETQYF. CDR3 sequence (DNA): TGTGCCAGCAGCACCAGAATGGGTTGGGGAGAAGAGACCCAGTACTTC.

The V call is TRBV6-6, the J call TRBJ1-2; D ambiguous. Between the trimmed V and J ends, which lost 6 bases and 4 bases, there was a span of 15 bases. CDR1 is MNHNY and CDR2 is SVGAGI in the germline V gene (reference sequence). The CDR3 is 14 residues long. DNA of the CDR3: TGTGCCAGCAGATCCGGCGAGGGAAGCTATGGCTACACCTTC. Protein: CASRSGEGSYGYTF.

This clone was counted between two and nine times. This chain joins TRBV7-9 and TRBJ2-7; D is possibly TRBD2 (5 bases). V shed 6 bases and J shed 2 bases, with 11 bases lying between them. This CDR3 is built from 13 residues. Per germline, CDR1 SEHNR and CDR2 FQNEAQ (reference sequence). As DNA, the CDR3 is TGTGCCAGCAGTTCGGACGGGACCTACGAGCAGTACTTC. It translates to CASSSDGTYEQYF.

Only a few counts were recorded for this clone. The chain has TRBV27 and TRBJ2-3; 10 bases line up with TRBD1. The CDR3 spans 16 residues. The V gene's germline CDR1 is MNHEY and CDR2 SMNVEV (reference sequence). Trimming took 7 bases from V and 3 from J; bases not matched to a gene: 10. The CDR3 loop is CASTLNPGQGTDTQYF. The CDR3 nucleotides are TGTGCCAGCACCCTGAATCCGGGACAGGGGACAGATACGCAGTATTTT.

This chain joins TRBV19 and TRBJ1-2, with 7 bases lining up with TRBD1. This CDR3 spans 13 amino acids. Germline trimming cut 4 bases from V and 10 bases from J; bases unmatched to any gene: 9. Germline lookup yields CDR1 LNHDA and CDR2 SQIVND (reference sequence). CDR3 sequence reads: CASSRGSGQLYTF. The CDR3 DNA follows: TGTGCCAGTAGTAGGGGGTCGGGACAGCTCTACACCTTC.

The CDR3 region is CASSLFYRLAGFNEQFF. CDR3 coding DNA: TGCGCCAGCAGCTTGTTTTATCGACTAGCGGGGTTCAATGAGCAGTTCTTC. The rearrangement joins TRBV5-1 to TRBJ2-1; TRBD2 agrees at 11 bases. V shed 1 base, J shed 6 bases, and the junction held 9 bases outside the gene matches. The CDR3 covers 17 residues. Germline-derived CDR1 and CDR2 are SGHRS and YFSETQ.

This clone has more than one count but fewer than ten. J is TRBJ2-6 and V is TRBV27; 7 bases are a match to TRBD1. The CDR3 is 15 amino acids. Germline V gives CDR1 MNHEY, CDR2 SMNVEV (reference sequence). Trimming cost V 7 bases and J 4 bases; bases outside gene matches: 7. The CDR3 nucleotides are TGTGCCAGCAAAAGACAGGGTTCCGGGGCCAACGTCCTGACTTTC. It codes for CASKRQGSGANVLTF.

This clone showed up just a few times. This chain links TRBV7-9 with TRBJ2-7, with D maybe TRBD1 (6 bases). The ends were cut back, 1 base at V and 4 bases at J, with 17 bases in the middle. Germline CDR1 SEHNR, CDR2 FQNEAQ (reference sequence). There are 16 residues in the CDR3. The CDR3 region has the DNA TGTGCCAGCAGCTTAGGGGGGACACGAGGGGAATACGAGCAGTACTTC. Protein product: CASSLGGTRGEYEQYF.

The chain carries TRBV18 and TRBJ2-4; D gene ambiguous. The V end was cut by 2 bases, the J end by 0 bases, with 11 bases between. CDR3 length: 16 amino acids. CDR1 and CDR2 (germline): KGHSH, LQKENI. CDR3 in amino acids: CASSPNHQEAKNIQYF. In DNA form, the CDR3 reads TGTGCCAGCTCACCAAATCACCAAGAAGCCAAAAACATTCAGTACTTC.

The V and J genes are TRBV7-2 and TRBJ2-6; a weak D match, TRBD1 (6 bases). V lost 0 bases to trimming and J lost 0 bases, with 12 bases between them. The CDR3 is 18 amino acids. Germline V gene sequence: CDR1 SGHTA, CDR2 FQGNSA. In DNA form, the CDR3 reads TGTGCCAGCAGCTTAGCGCTCCTCAGGGGCTCTGGGGCCAACGTCCTGACTTTC. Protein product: CASSLALLRGSGANVLTF.

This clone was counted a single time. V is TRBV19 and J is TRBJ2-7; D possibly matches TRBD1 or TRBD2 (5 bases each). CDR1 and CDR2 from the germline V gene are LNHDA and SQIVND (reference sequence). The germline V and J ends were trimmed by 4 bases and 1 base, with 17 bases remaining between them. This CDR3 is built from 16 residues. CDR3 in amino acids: CASSTRQRERSYEQYF. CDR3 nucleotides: TGTGCCAGTAGTACACGACAGAGGGAAAGATCCTACGAGCAGTACTTC.

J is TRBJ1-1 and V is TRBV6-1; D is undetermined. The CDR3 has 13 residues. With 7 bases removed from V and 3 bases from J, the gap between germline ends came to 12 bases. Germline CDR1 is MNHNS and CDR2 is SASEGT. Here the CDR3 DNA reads TGTGCCAGCAAGGTGAGGGCGGACACTGAAGCTTTCTTT. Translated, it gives CASKVRADTEAFF.

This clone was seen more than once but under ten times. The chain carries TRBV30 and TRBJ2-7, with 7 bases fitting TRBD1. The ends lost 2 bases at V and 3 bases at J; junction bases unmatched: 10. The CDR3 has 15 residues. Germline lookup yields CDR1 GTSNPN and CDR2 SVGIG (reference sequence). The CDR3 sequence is CAWSLKRTGRYEQYF. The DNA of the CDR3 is TGTGCCTGGAGTCTCAAACGGACAGGTCGCTACGAGCAGTACTTC.

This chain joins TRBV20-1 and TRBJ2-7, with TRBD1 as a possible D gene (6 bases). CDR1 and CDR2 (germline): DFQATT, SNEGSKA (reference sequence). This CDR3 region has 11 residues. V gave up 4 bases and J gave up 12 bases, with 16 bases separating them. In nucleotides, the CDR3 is TGCAGTGCTACCATGGGGGCGCTCGCGTACTTC. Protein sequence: CSATMGALAYF.

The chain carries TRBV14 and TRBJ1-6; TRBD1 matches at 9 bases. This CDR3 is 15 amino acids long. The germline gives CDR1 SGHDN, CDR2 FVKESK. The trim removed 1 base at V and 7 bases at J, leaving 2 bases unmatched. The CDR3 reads CASSQGGTGNSPLHF. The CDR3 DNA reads TGTGCCAGCAGCCAAGGCGGGACAGGGAATTCACCCCTCCACTTT.